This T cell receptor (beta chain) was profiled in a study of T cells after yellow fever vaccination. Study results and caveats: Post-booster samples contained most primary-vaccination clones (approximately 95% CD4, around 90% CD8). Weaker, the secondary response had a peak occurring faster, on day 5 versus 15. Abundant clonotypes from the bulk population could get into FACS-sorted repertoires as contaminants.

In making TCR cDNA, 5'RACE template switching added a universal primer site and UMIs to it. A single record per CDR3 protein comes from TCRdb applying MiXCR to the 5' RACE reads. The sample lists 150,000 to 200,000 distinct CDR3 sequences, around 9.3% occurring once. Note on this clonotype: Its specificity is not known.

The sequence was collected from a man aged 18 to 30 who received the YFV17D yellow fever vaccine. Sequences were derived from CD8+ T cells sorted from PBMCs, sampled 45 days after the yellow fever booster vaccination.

The DNA of the CDR3 is TGTGCCAAGGGGAGGATCTATGGCTACACCTTC. Residues: CAKGRIYGYTF. This chain uses TRBV6-5 with TRBJ1-2; TRBD1 might be the D (5 bases). CDR1 is MNHEY, CDR2 SVGAGI, per germline. V was shortened by 10 bases and J by 4 bases, with 10 bases between the two germline ends. The CDR3 extends over 11 amino acids.